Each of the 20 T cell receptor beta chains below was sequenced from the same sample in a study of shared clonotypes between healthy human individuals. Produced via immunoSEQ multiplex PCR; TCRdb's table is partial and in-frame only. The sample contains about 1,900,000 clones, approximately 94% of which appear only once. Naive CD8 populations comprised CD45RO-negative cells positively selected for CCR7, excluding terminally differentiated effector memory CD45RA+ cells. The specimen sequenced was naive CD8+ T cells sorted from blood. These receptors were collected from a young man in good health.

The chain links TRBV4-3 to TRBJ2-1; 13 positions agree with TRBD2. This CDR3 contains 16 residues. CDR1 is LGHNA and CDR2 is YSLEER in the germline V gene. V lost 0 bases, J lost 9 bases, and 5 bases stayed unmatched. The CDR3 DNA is TGCGCCAGCAGCCAAGATCGGGGACTAGCGGGAATTGAGCAGTTCTTC. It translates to CASSQDRGLAGIEQFF.

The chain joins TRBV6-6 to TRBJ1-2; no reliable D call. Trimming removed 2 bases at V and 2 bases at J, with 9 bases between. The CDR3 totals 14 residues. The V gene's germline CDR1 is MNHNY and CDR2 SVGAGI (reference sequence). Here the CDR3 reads CASSYNSLNYGYTF. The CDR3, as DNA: TGTGCCAGCAGTTACAACTCCTTGAACTATGGCTACACCTTC.

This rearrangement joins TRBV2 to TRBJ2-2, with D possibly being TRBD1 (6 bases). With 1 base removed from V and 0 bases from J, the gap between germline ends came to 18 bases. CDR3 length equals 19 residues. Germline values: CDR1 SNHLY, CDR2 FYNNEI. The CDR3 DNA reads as TGTGCCAGCAGTGAAGGTGGAAGTGGGTGGACAGCGAACACCGGGGAGCTGTTTTTT. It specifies CASSEGGSGWTANTGELFF.

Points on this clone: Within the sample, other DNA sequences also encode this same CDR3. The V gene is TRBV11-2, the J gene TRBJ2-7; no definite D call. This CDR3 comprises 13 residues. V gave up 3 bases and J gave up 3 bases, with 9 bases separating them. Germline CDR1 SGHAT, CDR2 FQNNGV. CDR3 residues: CASSLGRVYEQYF. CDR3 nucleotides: TGTGCCAGCAGCTTGGGAAGGGTCTACGAGCAGTACTTC.

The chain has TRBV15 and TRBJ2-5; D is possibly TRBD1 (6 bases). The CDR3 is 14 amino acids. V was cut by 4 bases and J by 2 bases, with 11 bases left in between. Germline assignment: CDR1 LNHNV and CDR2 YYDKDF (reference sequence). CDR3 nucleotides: TGTGCCACCAGCATAGACAGGAATCAAGAGACCCAGTACTTC. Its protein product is CATSIDRNQETQYF. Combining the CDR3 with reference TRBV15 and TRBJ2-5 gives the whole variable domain DAMVIQNPRYQVTQFGKPVTLSCSQTLNHNVMYWYQQKSSQAPKLLFHYYDKDFNNEADTPDNFQSRRPNTSFCFLDIRSPGLGDTAMYLCATSIDRNQETQYFGPGTRLLVL.

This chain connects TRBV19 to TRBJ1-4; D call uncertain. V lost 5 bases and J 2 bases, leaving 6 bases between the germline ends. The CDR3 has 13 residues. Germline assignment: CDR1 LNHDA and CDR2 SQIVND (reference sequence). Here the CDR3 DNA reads TGTGCCAGTAGTTTCCGGACTAATGAAAAACTGTTTTTT. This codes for CASSFRTNEKLFF.

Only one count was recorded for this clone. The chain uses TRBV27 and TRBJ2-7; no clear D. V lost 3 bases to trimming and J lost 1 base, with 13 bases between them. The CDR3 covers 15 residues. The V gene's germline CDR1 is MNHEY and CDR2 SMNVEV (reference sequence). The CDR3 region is CASSFAMEWSYEQYF. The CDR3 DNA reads TGTGCCAGCAGTTTCGCAATGGAGTGGTCCTACGAGCAGTACTTC.

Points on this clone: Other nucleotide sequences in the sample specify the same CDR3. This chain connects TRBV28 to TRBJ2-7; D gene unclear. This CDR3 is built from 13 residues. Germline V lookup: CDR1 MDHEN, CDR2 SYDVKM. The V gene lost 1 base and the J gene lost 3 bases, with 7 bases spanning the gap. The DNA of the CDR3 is TGTGCCAGCAGTTTATCCCCCAGCTACGAGCAGTACTTC. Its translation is CASSLSPSYEQYF.

DNA of the CDR3: TGTGCCAGCAGCTTGGCAGGGGACAACTCCTATAATTCACCCCTCCACTTT. Translation gives CASSLAGDNSYNSPLHF. The chain has TRBV5-8 and TRBJ1-6; maybe TRBD1 (6 bases). The CDR3 contains 17 residues. CDR1 and CDR2 from the germline V gene are SGHTS and YDEGEE. Trimming cost V 0 bases and J 0 bases, with 10 bases left between them.

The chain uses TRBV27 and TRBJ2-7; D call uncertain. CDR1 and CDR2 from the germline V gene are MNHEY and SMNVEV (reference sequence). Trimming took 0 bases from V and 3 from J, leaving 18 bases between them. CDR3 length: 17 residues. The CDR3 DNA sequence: TGTGCCAGCAGTTTATCGAAGGGCTCGGGTGTTTACTACGAGCAGTACTTC. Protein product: CASSLSKGSGVYYEQYF.

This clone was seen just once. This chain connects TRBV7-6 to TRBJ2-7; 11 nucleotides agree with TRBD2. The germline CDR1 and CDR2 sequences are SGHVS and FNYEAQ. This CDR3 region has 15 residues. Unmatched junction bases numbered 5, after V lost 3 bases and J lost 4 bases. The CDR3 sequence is CASSFNSGGAYEQYF. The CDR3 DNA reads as TGTGCCAGCAGCTTCAATAGCGGGGGGGCTTACGAGCAGTACTTC.

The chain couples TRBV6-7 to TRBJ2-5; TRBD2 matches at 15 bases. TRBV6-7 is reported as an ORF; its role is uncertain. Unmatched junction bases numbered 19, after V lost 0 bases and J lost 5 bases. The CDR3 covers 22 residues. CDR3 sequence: CASSYSDTGTSGRRETWETQYF. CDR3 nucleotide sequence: TGTGCCAGCAGTTACTCGGATACTGGGACTAGCGGGAGGCGGGAGACATGGGAGACCCAGTACTTC.

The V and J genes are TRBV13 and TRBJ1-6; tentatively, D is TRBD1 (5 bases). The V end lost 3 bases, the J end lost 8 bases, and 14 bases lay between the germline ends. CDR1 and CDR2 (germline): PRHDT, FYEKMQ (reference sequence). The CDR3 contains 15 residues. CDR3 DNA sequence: TGTGCCAGCAGCTTGCAGGGACGAGACGATTCACCCCTCCACTTT. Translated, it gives CASSLQGRDDSPLHF.

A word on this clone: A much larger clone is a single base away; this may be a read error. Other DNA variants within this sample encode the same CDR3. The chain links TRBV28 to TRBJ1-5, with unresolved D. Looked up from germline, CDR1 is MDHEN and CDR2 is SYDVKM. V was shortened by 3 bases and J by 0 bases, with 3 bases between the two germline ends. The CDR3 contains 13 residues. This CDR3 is CASSFGSNQPQHF. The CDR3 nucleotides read TGTGCCAGCAGTTTTGGTAGCAATCAGCCCCAGCATTTT.

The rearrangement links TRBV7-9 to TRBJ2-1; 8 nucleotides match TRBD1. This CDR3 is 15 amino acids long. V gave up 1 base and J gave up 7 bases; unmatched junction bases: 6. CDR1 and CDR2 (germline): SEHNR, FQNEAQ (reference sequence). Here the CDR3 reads CASSLVTGVRNEQFF. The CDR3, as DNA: TGTGCCAGCAGCTTAGTGACAGGGGTTCGGAATGAGCAGTTCTTC.

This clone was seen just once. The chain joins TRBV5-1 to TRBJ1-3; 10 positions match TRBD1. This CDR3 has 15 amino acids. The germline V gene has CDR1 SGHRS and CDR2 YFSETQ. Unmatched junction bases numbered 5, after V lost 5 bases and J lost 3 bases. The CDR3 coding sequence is TGCGCCAGCAGACCGGACAGGGGGAATGGAAACACCATATATTTT. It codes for CASRPDRGNGNTIYF. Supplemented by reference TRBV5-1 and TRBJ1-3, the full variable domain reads KAGVTQTPRYLIKTRGQQVTLSCSPISGHRSVSWYQQTPGQGLQFLFEYFSETQRNKGNFPGRFSGRQFSNSRSEMNVSTLELGDSALYLCASRPDRGNGNTIYFGEGSWLTVV.

As DNA, the CDR3 is TGTGCCAGCAGCTTATACAGCCCTGGAAACACCATATATTTT. Translated, it gives CASSLYSPGNTIYF. The chain is built from TRBV7-9 and TRBJ1-3, with D hard to call. V lost 2 bases and J lost 2, with 7 bases in between. The CDR3 is 14 amino acids. Germline CDR1 reads SEHNR; CDR2 reads FQNEAQ (reference sequence).

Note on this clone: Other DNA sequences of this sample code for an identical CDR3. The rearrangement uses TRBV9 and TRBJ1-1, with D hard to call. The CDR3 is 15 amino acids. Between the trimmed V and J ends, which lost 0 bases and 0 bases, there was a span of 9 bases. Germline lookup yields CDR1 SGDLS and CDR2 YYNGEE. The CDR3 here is CASSVAGVMNTEAFF. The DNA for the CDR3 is TGTGCCAGCAGCGTAGCTGGCGTTATGAACACTGAAGCTTTCTTT.

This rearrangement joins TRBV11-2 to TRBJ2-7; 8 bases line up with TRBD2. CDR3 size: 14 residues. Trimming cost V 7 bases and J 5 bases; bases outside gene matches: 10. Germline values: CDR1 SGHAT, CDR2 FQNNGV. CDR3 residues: CASKIAGFAHEQYF. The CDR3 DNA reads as TGTGCCAGCAAAATAGCGGGGTTCGCCCACGAGCAGTACTTC.

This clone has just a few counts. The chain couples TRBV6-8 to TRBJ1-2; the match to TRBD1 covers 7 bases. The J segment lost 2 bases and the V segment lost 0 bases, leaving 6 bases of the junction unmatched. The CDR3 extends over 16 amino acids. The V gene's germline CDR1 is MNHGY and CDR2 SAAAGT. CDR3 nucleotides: TGTGCCAGCAGTTACTCACTTATGGACAGGAACTATGGCTACACCTTC. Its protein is CASSYSLMDRNYGYTF.